The entry that follows covers one T cell receptor (beta chain) sequence. Its target is not known. The sample originates from a study of CD8+ T cells in alopecia areata. Findings and caveats of the study: Amid tofacitinib therapy, many expanded lesional clones stayed present in scalp and blood. Given one nonresponder, whether baseline CD8+ expansion relates to response remains uncertain.

Regarding treatment: oral pan-JAK inhibitor, 5-10 mg twice daily. From alopecia areata patients, lesional scalp punch biopsies and peripheral blood were collected. It was cDNA, reverse transcribed from extracted RNA, that served as the sequencing template. Sequencing used immunoSEQ multiplex PCR; TCRdb keeps in-frame clones, though not all of them. The table has fewer than 150,000 clones, roughly 82% seen once. The sample consisted of CD8+ T cells sorted from blood, taken at week 4, from a patient treated with tofacitinib. This sequence originates from a human donor with alopecia areata.

The CDR3 sequence: CASSPSGGGADTQYF. CDR3 sequence (DNA): TGCGCCAGCAGCCCCTCGGGGGGCGGGGCAGATACGCAGTATTTT. The chain carries TRBV4-3 and TRBJ2-3; tentatively, D is TRBD2 (7 bases). Germline CDR1 and CDR2: LGHNA and YSLEER. The CDR3 is made up of 15 amino acids. The V gene lost 4 bases and the J gene lost 4 bases, with 15 bases spanning the gap.